Listed below are T cell receptor beta chains from one sample, sequenced in a study of blood T cells in healthy people across ages. TCRdb re-called the 5' RACE reads through MiXCR, storing one row per CDR3 protein. In the table there are about 570,000 distinct CDR3 sequences, about 25% of which are singletons. This same sample was also taken into another study, of T cells of mothers and their children.

The sample was blood. These receptors were taken from a boy younger than 10 in good health. CDR3s include the opening cysteine and the closing phenylalanine or tryptophan.

v_call: TRBV6-1; cdr3_length: 17; cdr3_aa: CASSPPRGTIRTDTQYF
v_call: TRBV25-1; cdr3_length: 13; cdr3_aa: CASSDRRGDEQYF
v_call: TRBV10-2; cdr3_length: 13; cdr3_aa: CASSGVQGQPQHF
v_call: TRBV7-3; cdr3_length: 18; cdr3_aa: CASSPHRQGAWSTGELFF
v_call: TRBV6-1; cdr3_length: 16; cdr3_aa: CASSGPEGQGNSPLHF
v_call: TRBV5-1; cdr3_length: 17; cdr3_aa: CASSAYRGLSSYNEQFF
v_call: TRBV4-1; cdr3_length: 16; cdr3_aa: CASSQDAGGHEKTQYF
v_call: TRBV3-1; cdr3_length: 14; cdr3_aa: CASSYRVPNTEAFF
v_call: TRBV20-1; cdr3_length: 12; cdr3_aa: CSAPTGLEGYTF
v_call: TRBV6-1; cdr3_length: 13; cdr3_aa: CASWGGYQETQYF
v_call: TRBV12-3/TRBV12-4; cdr3_length: 16; cdr3_aa: CASSSVQAPIGDGYTF
v_call: TRBV29-1; cdr3_length: 14; cdr3_aa: CSAGFGQGANTLFF
v_call: TRBV20-1; cdr3_length: 12; cdr3_aa: CSARLQNYGYTF
v_call: TRBV5-6; cdr3_length: 13; cdr3_aa: CASSSDYRNEQFF
v_call: TRBV5-1; cdr3_length: 16; cdr3_aa: CASSLEGLAWADTQYF
v_call: TRBV3-1; cdr3_length: 12; cdr3_aa: CASSPTTETQYF
v_call: TRBV6-2/TRBV6-3; cdr3_length: 17; cdr3_aa: CASSHSPRAGAGYEQYF
v_call: TRBV20-1; cdr3_length: 16; cdr3_aa: CSARDFTGGGLYEQYF
v_call: TRBV27; cdr3_length: 13; cdr3_aa: CASSPELAGELFF
v_call: TRBV4-1; cdr3_length: 13; cdr3_aa: CASSQRTGGEQYF
v_call: TRBV7-2; cdr3_length: 17; cdr3_aa: CASSPRGTSGRTYEQYF
v_call: TRBV11-2; cdr3_length: 16; cdr3_aa: CASSRRPGLAAETQYF
v_call: TRBV3-1; cdr3_length: 15; cdr3_aa: CASSQAQGAGTEAFF
v_call: TRBV20-1; cdr3_length: 15; cdr3_aa: CSARDYRAGVGEQFF
v_call: TRBV5-6; cdr3_length: 12; cdr3_aa: CASGAGADTQYF
v_call: TRBV7-7; cdr3_length: 18; cdr3_aa: CASSLLAGGRSNTGELFF
v_call: TRBV29-1; cdr3_length: 13; cdr3_aa: CSVEAVPEETQYF
v_call: TRBV12-3/TRBV12-4; cdr3_length: 13; cdr3_aa: CASSSRYNQPQHF
v_call: TRBV12-3/TRBV12-4; cdr3_length: 13; cdr3_aa: CASRAGYTGELFF
v_call: TRBV5-1; cdr3_length: 15; cdr3_aa: CASSLEGQGSDEQYF
v_call: TRBV14; cdr3_length: 13; cdr3_aa: CASSHTTSGIRYF
v_call: TRBV10-3; cdr3_length: 14; cdr3_aa: CAIRKQVYSYEQYF
v_call: TRBV29-1; cdr3_length: 12; cdr3_aa: CSAPGSTGELFF
v_call: TRBV20-1; cdr3_length: 15; cdr3_aa: CSARGRQTTNEKQFF
v_call: TRBV7-9; cdr3_length: 16; cdr3_aa: CASSSLFVNQNTEAFF
v_call: TRBV20-1; cdr3_length: 15; cdr3_aa: CSASGRGGTYNEQFF
v_call: TRBV2; cdr3_length: 15; cdr3_aa: CASSESVRHTGELFF
v_call: TRBV7-9; cdr3_length: 15; cdr3_aa: CASSLVGGMNTEAFF
v_call: TRBV6-2/TRBV6-3; cdr3_length: 12; cdr3_aa: CASSYPRETQYF
v_call: TRBV30; cdr3_length: 12; cdr3_aa: CAWSESGGEQYF
v_call: TRBV5-1; cdr3_length: 17; cdr3_aa: CASSLYFGREANYGYTF
v_call: TRBV5-1; cdr3_length: 15; cdr3_aa: CASSLGGGPNQPQHF